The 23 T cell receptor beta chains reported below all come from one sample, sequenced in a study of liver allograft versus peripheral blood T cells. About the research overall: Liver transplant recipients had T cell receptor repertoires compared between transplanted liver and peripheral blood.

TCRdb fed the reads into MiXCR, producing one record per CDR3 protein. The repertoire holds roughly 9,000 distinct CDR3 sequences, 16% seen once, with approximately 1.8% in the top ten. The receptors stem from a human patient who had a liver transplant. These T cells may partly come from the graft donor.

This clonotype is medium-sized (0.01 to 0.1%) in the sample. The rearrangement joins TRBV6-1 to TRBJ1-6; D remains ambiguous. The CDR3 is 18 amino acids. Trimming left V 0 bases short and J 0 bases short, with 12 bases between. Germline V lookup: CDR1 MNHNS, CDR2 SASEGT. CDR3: CASSEAWPSSSYNSPLHF. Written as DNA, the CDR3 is TGTGCCAGCAGTGAAGCGTGGCCCTCTAGCTCCTATAATTCACCCCTCCACTTT.

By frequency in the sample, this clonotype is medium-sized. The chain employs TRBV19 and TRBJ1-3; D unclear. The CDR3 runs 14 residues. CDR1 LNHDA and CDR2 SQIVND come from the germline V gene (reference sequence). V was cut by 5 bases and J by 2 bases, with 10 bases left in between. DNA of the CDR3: TGTGCCAGTAGTCGGGCAGGTCCTGGAAACACCATATATTTT. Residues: CASSRAGPGNTIYF.

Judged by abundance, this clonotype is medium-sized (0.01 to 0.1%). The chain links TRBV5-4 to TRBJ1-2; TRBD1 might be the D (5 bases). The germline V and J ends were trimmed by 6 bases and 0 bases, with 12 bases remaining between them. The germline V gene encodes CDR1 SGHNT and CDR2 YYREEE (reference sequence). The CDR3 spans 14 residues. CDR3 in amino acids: CASNSQGSNYGYTF. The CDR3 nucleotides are TGTGCCAGCAACAGTCAGGGATCTAACTATGGCTACACCTTC.

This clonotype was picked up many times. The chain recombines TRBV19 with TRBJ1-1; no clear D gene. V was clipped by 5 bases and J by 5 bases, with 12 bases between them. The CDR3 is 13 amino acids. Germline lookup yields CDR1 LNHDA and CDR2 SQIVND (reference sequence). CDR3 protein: CASSRQVNTEAFF. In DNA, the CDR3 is TGTGCCAGTAGTCGCCAGGTCAATACTGAAGCTTTCTTT.

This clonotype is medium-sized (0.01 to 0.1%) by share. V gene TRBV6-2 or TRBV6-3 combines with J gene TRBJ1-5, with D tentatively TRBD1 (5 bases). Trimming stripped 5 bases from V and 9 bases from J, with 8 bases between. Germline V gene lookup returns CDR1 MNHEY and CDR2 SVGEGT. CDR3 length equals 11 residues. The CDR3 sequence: CASSLGGPQHF. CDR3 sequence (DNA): TGTGCCAGCAGTCTGGGGGGGCCCCAGCATTTT.

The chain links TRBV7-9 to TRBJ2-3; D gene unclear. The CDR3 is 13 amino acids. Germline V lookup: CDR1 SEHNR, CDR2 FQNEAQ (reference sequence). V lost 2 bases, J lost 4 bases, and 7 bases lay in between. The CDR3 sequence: CASSLSGSDTQYF. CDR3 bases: TGTGCCAGCAGCTTAAGTGGCTCAGATACGCAGTATTTT.

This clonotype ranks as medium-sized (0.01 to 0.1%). The CDR3 coding sequence is TGTGCCAGCAGACCCGAGACAGGGCTGCGGTATGGCTACACCTTC. Translating it yields CASRPETGLRYGYTF. This chain uses TRBV27 with TRBJ1-2; TRBD1 matches 7 bases. The junction had 12 bases not matched to a gene; V was cut back by 6 bases and J by 5 bases. Germline loops: CDR1 MNHEY, CDR2 SMNVEV (reference sequence). The CDR3 loop spans 15 amino acids.

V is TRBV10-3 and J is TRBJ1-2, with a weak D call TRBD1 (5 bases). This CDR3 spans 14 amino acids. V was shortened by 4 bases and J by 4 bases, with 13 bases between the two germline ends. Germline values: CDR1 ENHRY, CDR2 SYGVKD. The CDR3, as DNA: TGTGCCATCAGTGCGACCCCGGGGGGCTATGGCTACACCTTC. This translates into CAISATPGGYGYTF.

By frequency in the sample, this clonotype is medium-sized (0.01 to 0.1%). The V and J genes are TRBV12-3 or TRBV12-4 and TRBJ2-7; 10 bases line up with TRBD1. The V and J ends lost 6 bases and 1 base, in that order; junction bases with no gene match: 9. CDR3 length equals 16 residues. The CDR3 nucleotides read TGTGCCAGCAGCAAATCGCCGGGACAGGGGTCCTACGAGCAGTACTTC. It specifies CASSKSPGQGSYEQYF.

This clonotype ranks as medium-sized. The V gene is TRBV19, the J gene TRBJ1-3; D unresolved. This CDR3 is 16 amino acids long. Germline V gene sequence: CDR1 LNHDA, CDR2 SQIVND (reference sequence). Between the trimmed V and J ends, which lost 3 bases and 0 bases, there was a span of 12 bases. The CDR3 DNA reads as TGTGCCAGTAGTATGCTCGGACGTAACTCTGGAAACACCATATATTTT. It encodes CASSMLGRNSGNTIYF.

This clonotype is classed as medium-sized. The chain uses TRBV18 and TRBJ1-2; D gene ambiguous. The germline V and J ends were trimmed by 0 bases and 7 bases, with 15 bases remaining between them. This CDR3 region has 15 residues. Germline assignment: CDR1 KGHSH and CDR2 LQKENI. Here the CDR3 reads CASSPPGSPIVGYTF. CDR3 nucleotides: TGTGCCAGCTCACCACCCGGGAGCCCCATCGTTGGCTACACCTTC.

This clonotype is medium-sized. CDR3 nucleotides: TGTGCCAGCCGAGACGGAATCTCTGGAAACACCATATATTTT. This codes for CASRDGISGNTIYF. V gene TRBV11-2 combines with J gene TRBJ1-3; D gene unclear. V shed 8 bases and J shed 0 bases, with 11 bases lying between them. Germline V gene lookup returns CDR1 SGHAT and CDR2 FQNNGV. This CDR3 is 14 amino acids long.

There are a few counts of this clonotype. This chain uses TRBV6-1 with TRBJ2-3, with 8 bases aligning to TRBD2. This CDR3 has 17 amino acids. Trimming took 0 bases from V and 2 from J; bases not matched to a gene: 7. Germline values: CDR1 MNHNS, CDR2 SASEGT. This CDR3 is CASSEARFGGATDTQYF. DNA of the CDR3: TGTGCCAGCAGTGAAGCGCGGTTCGGGGGGGCCACAGATACGCAGTATTTT.

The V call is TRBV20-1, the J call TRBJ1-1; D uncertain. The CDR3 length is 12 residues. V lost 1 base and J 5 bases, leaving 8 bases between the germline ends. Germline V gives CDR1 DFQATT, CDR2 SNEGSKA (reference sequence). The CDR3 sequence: CSARGMTTEAFF. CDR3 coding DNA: TGCAGTGCTAGAGGGATGACTACTGAAGCTTTCTTT.

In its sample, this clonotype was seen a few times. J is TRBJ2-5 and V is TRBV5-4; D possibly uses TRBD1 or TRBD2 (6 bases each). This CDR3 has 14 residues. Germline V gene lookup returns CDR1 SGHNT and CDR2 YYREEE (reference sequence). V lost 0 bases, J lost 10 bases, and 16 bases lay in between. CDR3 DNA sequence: TGTGCCAGCAGCTTGGCGGGGGCCGGTTTGGACCAGTACTTC. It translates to CASSLAGAGLDQYF.

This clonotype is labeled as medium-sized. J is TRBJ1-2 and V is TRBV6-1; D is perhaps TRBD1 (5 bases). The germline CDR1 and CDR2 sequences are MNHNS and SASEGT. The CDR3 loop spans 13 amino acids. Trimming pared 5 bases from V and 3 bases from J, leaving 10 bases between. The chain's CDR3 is CASSPQVDYGYTF. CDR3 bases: TGTGCCAGCAGTCCACAGGTCGACTATGGCTACACCTTC.

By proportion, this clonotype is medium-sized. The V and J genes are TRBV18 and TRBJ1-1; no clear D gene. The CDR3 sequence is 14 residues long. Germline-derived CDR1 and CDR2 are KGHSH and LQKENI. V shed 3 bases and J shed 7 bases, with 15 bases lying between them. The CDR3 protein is CASSPIDGEGEAFF. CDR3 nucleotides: TGTGCCAGCTCACCTATAGACGGTGAAGGTGAAGCTTTCTTT.

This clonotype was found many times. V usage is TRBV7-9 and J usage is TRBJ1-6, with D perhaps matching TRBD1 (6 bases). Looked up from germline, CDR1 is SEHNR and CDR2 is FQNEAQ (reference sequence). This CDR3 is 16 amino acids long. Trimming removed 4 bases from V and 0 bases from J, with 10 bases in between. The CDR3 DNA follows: TGTGCCAGCAGCTCAGGACAGAACTCCTATAATTCACCCCTCCACTTT. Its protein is CASSSGQNSYNSPLHF.

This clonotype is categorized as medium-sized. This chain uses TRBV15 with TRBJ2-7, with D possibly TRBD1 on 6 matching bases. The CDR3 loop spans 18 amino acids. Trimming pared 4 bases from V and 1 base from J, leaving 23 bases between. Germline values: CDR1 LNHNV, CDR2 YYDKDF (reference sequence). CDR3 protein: CATSTLLSTGRLSYEQYF. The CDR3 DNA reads TGTGCCACCAGCACATTGCTCTCGACAGGCCGTTTATCCTACGAGCAGTACTTC.

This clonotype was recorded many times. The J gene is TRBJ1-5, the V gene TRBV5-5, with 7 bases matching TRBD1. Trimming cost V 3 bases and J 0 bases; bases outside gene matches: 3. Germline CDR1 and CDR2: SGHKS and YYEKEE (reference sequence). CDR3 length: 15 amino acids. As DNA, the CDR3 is TGTGCCAGCAGCTCGGGACAGTATAGCAATCAGCCCCAGCATTTT. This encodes CASSSGQYSNQPQHF.

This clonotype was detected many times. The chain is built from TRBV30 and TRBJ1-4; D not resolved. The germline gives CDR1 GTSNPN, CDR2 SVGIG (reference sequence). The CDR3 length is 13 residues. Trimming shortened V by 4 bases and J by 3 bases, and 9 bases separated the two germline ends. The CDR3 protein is CAWKRSANEKLFF. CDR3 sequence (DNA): TGTGCCTGGAAACGTAGTGCTAATGAAAAACTGTTTTTT.

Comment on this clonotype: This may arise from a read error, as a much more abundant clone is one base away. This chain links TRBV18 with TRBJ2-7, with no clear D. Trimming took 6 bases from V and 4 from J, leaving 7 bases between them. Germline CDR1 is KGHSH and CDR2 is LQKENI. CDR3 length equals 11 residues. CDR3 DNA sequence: TGTGCCAGCTCCCCAGTGTACGAGCAGTACTTC. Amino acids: CASSPVYEQYF.

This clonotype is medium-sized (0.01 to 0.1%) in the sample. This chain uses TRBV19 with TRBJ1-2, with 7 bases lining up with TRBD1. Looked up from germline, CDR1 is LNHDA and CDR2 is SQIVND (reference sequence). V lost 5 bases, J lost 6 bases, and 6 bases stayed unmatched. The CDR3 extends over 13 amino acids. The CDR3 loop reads CASSAQGINGYTF. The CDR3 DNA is TGTGCCAGTAGTGCACAGGGGATCAATGGCTACACCTTC. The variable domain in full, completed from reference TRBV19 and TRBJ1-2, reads DGGITQSPKYLFRKEGQNVTLSCEQNLNHDAMYWYRQDPGQGLRLIYYSQIVNDFQKGDIAEGYSVSREKKESFPLTVTSAQKNPTAFYLCASSAQGINGYTFGSGTRLTVV.